The 9 T cell receptor beta chains below were found in one sample sequenced in a study of T cell clonality in common variable immunodeficiency. Generated by immunoSEQ multiplex PCR, the TCRdb table keeps only in-frame clones and is missing some. This sample carries some 80,000 clones, none of them present only once. Sequenced sample: peripheral blood mononuclear cells. These receptors came from a person between 18 and 70 years old in good health.

On this clone itself: The missing CDR3 end, 3 residues past where the read stops, is filled in from the germline J gene. This chain uses TRBV7-2 with TRBJ1-2; possibly TRBD1 for D (5 bases). CDR1 is SGHTA and CDR2 is FQGNSA in the germline V gene. The CDR3 covers 14 residues. Trimming stripped 1 base from V and 2 bases from J, with 8 bases between. CDR3 DNA (partial): TGTGCCAGCAGCTTAGACAGGAGAAACTATGGC. Protein sequence: CASSLDRRNYG. In full, the CDR3 is CASSLDRRNYGYTF.

This clone has at least ten counts. The CDR3 DNA, read in part, is TGTGCCAGCAAGGTGGGAAGACTAGCGGTATACGAG. It translates to CASKVGRLAVYE. The whole CDR3 is CASKVGRLAVYEQYF. The genes are TRBV6-2 or TRBV6-3 and TRBJ2-7, with 9 bases lining up with TRBD2. From the germline J gene comes the end of the CDR3, since the read stops 3 residues before it. The ends lost 7 bases at V and 4 bases at J; junction bases unmatched: 11. CDR3 length: 15 amino acids. The V gene's germline CDR1 is MNHEY and CDR2 SVGEGT.

In its sample, this clone was seen many times. With the read ending 3 residues before the CDR3 end, the germline J gene is used to fill in that end. V usage is TRBV28 and J usage is TRBJ2-1; 11 nucleotides agree with TRBD2. CDR3 length: 17 residues. V gave up 1 base and J gave up 2 bases; unmatched junction bases: 4. The germline gives CDR1 MDHEN, CDR2 SYDVKM. The sequenced part of the CDR3 DNA is TGTGCCAGCAGTTTATTACTTAGCGGGAGGGCCTACAATGAG. Translating it yields CASSLLLSGRAYNE. The CDR3 reads in full as CASSLLLSGRAYNEQFF.

This clone has ten or more counts. The CDR3 end falls 3 residues outside the read, so it is completed with the germline J gene. V gene TRBV6-2 or TRBV6-3 combines with J gene TRBJ2-1, with TRBD1 as a possible D gene (6 bases). Germline-derived CDR1 and CDR2 are MNHEY and SVGEGT. The V end lost 5 bases, the J end lost 4 bases, and 9 bases lay between the germline ends. There are 13 residues in the CDR3. The CDR3 loop reads CASSMTGYNEQFF. Partial CDR3 DNA: TGTGCCAGCAGTATGACAGGTTACAATGAG.

Ten or more counts support this clone. CDR3 sequence reads: CASSALAAIYEQYF. Incomplete CDR3 DNA: TGTGCCAGCAGCGCACTAGCGGCCATCTACGAG. This chain uses TRBV5-6 with TRBJ2-7, with TRBD2 matching 8 bases. The CDR3 end lies 3 residues beyond the end of the read and is filled in from the germline J gene. Germline values: CDR1 SGHDT, CDR2 YYEEEE. The ends lost 4 bases at V and 3 bases at J; junction bases unmatched: 6. The CDR3 runs to 14 residues.

At least ten counts were recorded for this clone. The read ends 3 residues before the CDR3 terminus; that terminus is restored from the germline J gene. This chain connects TRBV9 to TRBJ1-2; a weak D match, TRBD1 (6 bases). There are 15 residues in the CDR3. Trimming cost V 1 base and J 4 bases, with 14 bases left between them. CDR1 and CDR2 from the germline V gene are SGDLS and YYNGEE. This CDR3 reads CASSVFQDSLYGYTF. Incomplete CDR3 DNA: TGTGCCAGCAGCGTATTTCAGGACAGCCTCTATGGC.

The table lists this clone with many counts. The CDR3 is cut off 3 residues early in the read; its end comes from the germline J gene. V and J are TRBV28 and TRBJ1-2; D uncertain. Germline V lookup: CDR1 MDHEN, CDR2 SYDVKM. The CDR3 is made up of 11 amino acids. V was trimmed by 4 bases and J by 4 bases, leaving 4 bases between them. The CDR3 is CASSSLYGYTF. CDR3 DNA (partial): TGTGCCAGCAGTTCCCTCTATGGC.

In this sample, this clone turned up many times. The read finishes 3 residues shy of the CDR3 end, and the germline J gene is used to complete it. The rearrangement joins TRBV6-1 to TRBJ2-7; 9 nucleotides line up with TRBD1. Per germline, CDR1 MNHNS and CDR2 SASEGT. The CDR3 consists of 14 residues. The V gene end was trimmed by 0 bases and the J gene end by 3 bases; junction bases not matched to a gene: 0. The CDR3 is CASSEADRGYEQYF. The covered CDR3 bases are TGTGCCAGCAGTGAAGCGGACAGGGGCTACGAG.

Many counts were recorded for this clone. The read ends 3 residues shy of where the CDR3 ends; the end is completed using the germline J gene. The chain has TRBV7-9 and TRBJ2-2; D gene ambiguous. Per germline, CDR1 SEHNR and CDR2 FQNEAQ (reference sequence). The CDR3 contains 15 residues. The germline V and J ends were trimmed by 1 base and 4 bases, with 10 bases remaining between them. The covered CDR3 bases are TGTGCCAGCAGCTTAGTCTCCCCTAGCACCGGGGAG. It specifies CASSLVSPSTGE. The full CDR3 protein is CASSLVSPSTGELFF.